The present entry profiles one TCR beta chain with its context. The J segment lost 1 base and the V segment lost 1 base, leaving 2 bases of the junction unmatched. Germline V gene sequence: CDR1 MGHRA, CDR2 YSYEKL. This CDR3 comprises 15 residues. The assay was immunoSEQ multiplex PCR, and TCRdb's table has in-frame clones only and misses some. Of approximately 300,000 clones in the sample, approximately 86% were seen once. These data originate in a study of Ad26.COV2.S vaccination and SARS-CoV-2 variants. About the research overall: Participants got Ad26.COV2.S intramuscularly, once or twice 56 days apart.

Treatment reported: about 20 received Ad26.COV2.S at low or high dose, single or two shots; roughly 5 received placebo; per-sample allocation not given. All samples were drawn on day 63, counting from the first vaccine or placebo injection. This receptor was identified in a person between 18 and 65 years old who received the Ad26.COV2.S COVID-19 vaccine or a placebo. The sequencing here drew on peripheral blood, taken in a trial of Ad26.COV2.S vaccine versus placebo. The chain links TRBV4-1 to TRBJ2-7; 9 bases are a match to TRBD1. CDR3 nucleotides: TGCGCCAGCAGCCAAGGGACAGGGGATTCCTACGAGCAGTACTTC. This gives the protein CASSQGTGDSYEQYF.